Detailed here is one T cell receptor beta chain. This sample stems from a study of T cell changes during pregnancy in multiple sclerosis. Germline loops: CDR1 SQVTM, CDR2 ANQGSEA. This CDR3 is built from 12 residues. The V gene lost 8 bases and the J gene lost 3 bases, with 12 bases spanning the gap. Here immunoSEQ multiplex PCR was the method, and the copy in TCRdb shows in-frame clones only, minus some. The data show tens of thousands of clones, with roughly 95% seen just once and more than 1.1% held by the top ten. The input for sequencing was peripheral blood, taken in the third trimester of pregnancy. The sequence was obtained from a female donor in good health, enrolled as a control in a pregnancy study. The genes are TRBV29-1 and TRBJ2-3, with a weak D call TRBD2 (6 bases). The CDR3 nucleotides are TGCAGCATCGGAGGGCCTACAGATACGCAGTATTTT. Translated, it gives CSIGGPTDTQYF.